This T cell receptor (beta chain) was identified in a study of vaccination and CD4 T cells after COVID-19. Of note for this clonotype: The target antigen is unknown.

Sequencing of the DNA from cultured CD4+ T cells was carried out with the Oncomine TCR Beta short-read assay. TCRdb called the PCR reads again in MiXCR, with one record for every CDR3 protein. The sample includes about 4,400 distinct CDR3 sequences, around a fifth of them seen just once. Treatment reported: roughly ten-day PBMC culture with coronavirus spike peptide pools or control peptides (ViraFEST assay). The receptor comes from a human donor who had recovered from COVID-19. Sequences were obtained from CD4+ T cells from blood, cultured in vitro.

CDR3 in amino acids: CASSLGPGETQYF. In DNA, the CDR3 is TGTGCCAGCTCACTCGGTCCCGGGGAGACCCAGTACTTC. The chain uses TRBV18 and TRBJ2-5; D ambiguous. The CDR3 covers 13 residues. Trimming took off 4 bases at V and 5 bases at J, with 11 bases between the two ends. Germline lookup yields CDR1 KGHSH and CDR2 LQKENI.